This TCR beta chain comes out of a study of blood T cell repertoires in COVID-19. The method was immunoSEQ multiplex PCR; TCRdb's version includes in-frame clones alone and lacks a portion of them. The sample consists of about 310,000 clones, just under 90% of them appearing once. The V and J ends lost 4 bases and 6 bases, in that order; junction bases with no gene match: 12. The CDR3 extends over 18 amino acids. Per germline, CDR1 SGDLS and CDR2 YYNGEE. Participants' own reports of clinical history determined their cohort assignment. This clone was recorded only once. The sequenced sample was PBMCs or T cells enriched from blood (not recorded which). This rearrangement joins TRBV9 to TRBJ2-3, with 15 bases that match TRBD2. The clonotype was recovered from a woman aged 25 to 39 who had recovered from COVID-19. CDR3 in DNA: TGTGCCAGCAGCCCGTGGAGGGGACTAGCGGGAGGCCCGGATACGCAGTATTTT. Protein sequence: CASSPWRGLAGGPDTQYF.